These 18 T cell receptor beta chains share one sample of origin, sequenced in a study of T-cell memory formation after mild COVID-19. TCRdb recomputed calls from the 5' RACE reads with MiXCR, one row per CDR3 protein. The sample contains roughly 600,000 distinct CDR3 sequences, roughly 18% of which appear only once. Sequenced: PBMCs or a T cell subset sorted from them (not recorded which). The receptor set was obtained from an adult woman who had mild COVID-19 (a few samples of this study predate the infection). Cell type and time point are not known.

This clonotype was counted between two and nine times. The V and J genes are TRBV11-2 and TRBJ2-3; 9 bases are a match to TRBD2. This CDR3 is built from 17 residues. Germline V CDR1 and CDR2: SGHAT, FQNNGV. V shed 5 bases and J 4 bases; nucleotides not matched to a gene: 13. CDR3 amino acids: CASSQGGLAGMADTQYF. DNA for the CDR3: TGTGCCAGCAGCCAGGGTGGGCTAGCGGGAATGGCAGATACGCAGTATTTT.

This clonotype appeared a few times. The CDR3 protein is CASSLEEGDRGSHEQYF. CDR3 sequence (DNA): TGCGCCAGCAGCTTGGAAGAAGGGGACAGGGGAAGCCACGAGCAGTACTTC. The rearrangement links TRBV5-1 to TRBJ2-7; 10 bases map to TRBD1. The germline V gene has CDR1 SGHRS and CDR2 YFSETQ. The CDR3 spans 17 residues. The trim removed 0 bases at V and 5 bases at J, leaving 11 bases unmatched.

This clonotype appeared a few times. J is TRBJ2-3 and V is TRBV20-1, with a tentative D call TRBD2 (5 bases). This CDR3 has 12 amino acids. V was trimmed by 5 bases and J by 3 bases, leaving 9 bases between them. Germline assignment: CDR1 DFQATT and CDR2 SNEGSKA (reference sequence). The CDR3 nucleotides read TGCAGTGCTCCGAGGGCGACAGATACGCAGTATTTT. Translation gives CSAPRATDTQYF.

This clonotype was counted between two and nine times. This rearrangement joins TRBV20-1 to TRBJ1-2; D not resolved. This CDR3 has 11 residues. In germline, CDR1 is DFQATT, CDR2 SNEGSKA (reference sequence). The CDR3 reads CAQRTSYGYTF. DNA for the CDR3: TGCGCGCAAAGGACCTCCTATGGCTACACCTTC.

The chain employs TRBV20-1 and TRBJ1-5; D is undetermined. CDR1 and CDR2 (germline): DFQATT, SNEGSKA (reference sequence). Trimming removed 3 bases from V and 2 bases from J, with 14 bases in between. CDR3 size: 15 residues. The CDR3 nucleotides read TGCAGTGCTAGTTCACCTCTCGGCGGCAATCAGCCCCAGCATTTT. Translation: CSASSPLGGNQPQHF.

This clonotype was recorded a few times. The chain is built from TRBV12-3 or TRBV12-4 and TRBJ1-1; D call uncertain. Trimming removed 1 base at V and 11 bases at J, with 14 bases between. The CDR3 runs 13 residues. The CDR3, as DNA: TGTGCCAGCAGTTTAGAGGGCGGTAGTGTGGCTTTCTTT. It encodes CASSLEGGSVAFF.

This clonotype has at least ten counts. The chain recombines TRBV5-1 with TRBJ2-3; 13 positions agree with TRBD2. The CDR3 sequence is 16 residues long. With 4 bases clipped from V and 5 bases from J, the junction kept 7 bases outside the gene matches. The V gene's germline CDR1 is SGHRS and CDR2 YFSETQ. The CDR3 nucleotides are TGCGCCAGCAGCAGAGGACTAGCGGGAGAGGAAGATACGCAGTATTTT. Its protein product is CASSRGLAGEEDTQYF.

The chain combines TRBV3-1 with TRBJ2-3; D gene unclear. Germline assignment: CDR1 LGHDT and CDR2 YNNKEL (reference sequence). The V gene lost 5 bases and the J gene lost 6 bases, with 6 bases spanning the gap. The CDR3 is 11 residues long. The CDR3 spells CASSFQDTQYF. CDR3 coding DNA: TGTGCCAGCAGCTTTCAGGATACGCAGTATTTT.

This clonotype was observed a few times. The V and J genes are TRBV7-3 and TRBJ2-7; D is unresolved. The germline V gene has CDR1 SGHTA and CDR2 FQGTGA. The CDR3 extends over 14 amino acids. V was clipped by 2 bases and J by 5 bases, with 13 bases between them. The CDR3 is CASSLPNISNEQYF. CDR3 in DNA: TGTGCCAGCAGCTTACCCAATATAAGCAACGAGCAGTACTTC.

The genes are TRBV6-6 and TRBJ2-7; 9 bases match TRBD2. The V segment lost 5 bases and the J segment 1 base; nucleotides outside the gene matches: 9. Looked up from germline, CDR1 is MNHNY and CDR2 is SVGAGI (reference sequence). This CDR3 is built from 16 residues. Written as DNA, the CDR3 is TGTGCCAGCAGTCCCCTGGCGGGGGGGCTTTCCTACGAGCAGTACTTC. It specifies CASSPLAGGLSYEQYF.

This clonotype was picked up a small number of times. V and J are TRBV4-1 and TRBJ2-1; 9 nucleotides match TRBD1. Germline V gene lookup returns CDR1 MGHRA and CDR2 YSYEKL. CDR3 length: 16 residues. The trim removed 1 base at V and 8 bases at J, leaving 9 bases unmatched. The CDR3 reads CASSQGTGTGIYEQFF. CDR3 in DNA: TGCGCCAGCAGCCAAGGGACCGGGACAGGGATCTATGAGCAGTTCTTC.

Note on this clonotype: Compared with germline, one end of the junction differs, possibly owing to a read error. The CDR3 spells CASSPAGVNTEDFF. CDR3 coding DNA: TGTGCCAGCAGCCCAGCGGGGGTGAACACTGAAGATTTCTTT. V is TRBV7-9 and J is TRBJ1-1; possible D gene TRBD1, 5 bases. Per the germline V gene, CDR1 is SEHNR and CDR2 is FQNEAQ (reference sequence). The CDR3 is 14 residues long. The full variable domain, its missing parts supplied by reference TRBV7-9 and TRBJ1-1, is DTGVSQNPRHKITKRGQNVTFRCDPISEHNRLYWYRQTLGQGPEFLTYFQNEAQLEKSRLLSDRFSAERPKGSFSTLEIQRTEQGDSAMYLCASSPAGVNTEDFFGQGTRLTVV.

This chain links TRBV5-8 with TRBJ1-3; a possible D gene is TRBD1 (5 bases). V shed 1 base and J shed 0 bases, with 11 bases lying between them. The CDR3 has 16 residues. Germline loops: CDR1 SGHTS, CDR2 YDEGEE. In nucleotides, the CDR3 is TGTGCCAGCAGCTTGCAACGGGGCTACTCTGGAAACACCATATATTTT. It specifies CASSLQRGYSGNTIYF.

The chain employs TRBV18 and TRBJ1-2; possible D gene TRBD1, 6 bases. Germline CDR1 reads KGHSH; CDR2 reads LQKENI. With 3 bases removed from V and 2 bases from J, the gap between germline ends came to 16 bases. The length of the CDR3 is 16 residues. The CDR3 region is CASSPETKRGNYGYTF. In DNA form, the CDR3 reads TGTGCCAGCTCACCGGAAACCAAGAGGGGGAACTATGGCTACACCTTC.

This clonotype has a handful of counts. V is TRBV6-6 and J is TRBJ2-7; TRBD1 matches at 7 bases. Germline V gene lookup returns CDR1 MNHNY and CDR2 SVGAGI (reference sequence). The trim removed 7 bases at V and 2 bases at J, leaving 20 bases unmatched. The CDR3 spans 18 residues. The CDR3 DNA follows: TGTGCCAGCAATGGGCCCCGGACAGGCTACGCCCCAACCTACGAGCAGTACTTC. Amino acid sequence: CASNGPRTGYAPTYEQYF.

The V gene is TRBV18, the J gene TRBJ1-1; D remains ambiguous. V was shortened by 3 bases and J by 1 base, with 9 bases between the two germline ends. This CDR3 has 14 amino acids. Germline V CDR1 and CDR2: KGHSH, LQKENI. The CDR3 DNA reads as TGTGCCAGCTCACCCAATTCGGCGAACACTGAAGCTTTCTTT. As protein: CASSPNSANTEAFF.

The sample holds a few counts of this clonotype. The rearrangement links TRBV12-3 or TRBV12-4 to TRBJ2-1; TRBD2 matches at 14 bases. The CDR3 length is 14 residues. The J segment lost 8 bases and the V segment lost 10 bases, leaving 7 bases of the junction unmatched. The CDR3 loop reads CATAGTSGSHEQFF. CDR3 DNA sequence: TGTGCCACAGCCGGGACTAGCGGGAGTCATGAGCAGTTCTTC.

This clonotype was observed a few times. The chain couples TRBV11-2 to TRBJ1-2, with D unclear. CDR1 is SGHAT and CDR2 is FQNNGV in the germline V gene. The CDR3 has 15 residues. Trimming cost V 2 bases and J 4 bases, with 14 bases left between them. CDR3 nucleotides: TGTGCCAGCAGCTTATCTAAGTCGGTGGGCTATGGCTACACCTTC. Its translation is CASSLSKSVGYGYTF.